Listed below are T cell receptor beta chains from one sample, sequenced in a study of cytomegalovirus exposure and HLA in healthy donors. Data came from immunoSEQ multiplex PCR; TCRdb stores just in-frame clones and leaves some out. The data show about 150,000 clones, with about 80% seen just once and 1.7% held by the top ten. Specimen: PBMCs. The receptors were gathered from a woman aged 25 to 39 in good health and CMV-seronegative. The CDR3 runs from the conserved cysteine through the conserved F or W. A D gene is named only where the DNA matches it firmly. Size values are once, few and many counts, or a class for expanded clones, and some rows have none.

CDR3 protein: CASSLIPAKNTEAFF; CDR3 DNA: TGTGCCAGCAGCTTAATCCCAGCGAAGAACACTGAAGCTTTCTTT; V gene: TRBV7-3; clone size: NA; D gene: NA; J gene: TRBJ1-1
CDR3 protein: CASSQSRRLEGGELFF; CDR3 DNA: TGTGCCAGCAGCCAATCTCGGCGGCTAGAGGGCGGGGAGCTGTTTTTT; V gene: TRBV16; clone size: NA; D gene: NA; J gene: TRBJ2-2
CDR3 protein: CASARDTNYEKLFF; CDR3 DNA: TGTGCTAGTGCCCGGGACACAAACTATGAAAAACTGTTTTTT; V gene: TRBV12-5; clone size: once; D gene: NA; J gene: TRBJ1-4
CDR3 protein: CASSPGTGGFTDTQYF; CDR3 DNA: TGTGCCAGCAGCCCCGGGACAGGGGGTTTCACAGATACGCAGTATTTT; V gene: TRBV27; clone size: NA; D gene: TRBD1; J gene: TRBJ2-3
CDR3 protein: CASSFVRQANEAFF; CDR3 DNA: TGTGCCAGCAGTTTCGTGAGACAGGCAAATGAAGCTTTCTTT; V gene: TRBV6-5; clone size: NA; D gene: NA; J gene: TRBJ1-1
CDR3 protein: CASSDGDRGVTEAFF; CDR3 DNA: TGTGCCAGCAGTGACGGGGACAGGGGGGTGACTGAAGCTTTCTTT; V gene: TRBV2; clone size: once; D gene: TRBD1; J gene: TRBJ1-1
CDR3 protein: CASSYLGQGGTGELFF; CDR3 DNA: TGTGCCAGCAGTTACCTTGGACAGGGGGGCACCGGGGAGCTGTTTTTT; V gene: TRBV6-5; clone size: NA; D gene: TRBD1; J gene: TRBJ2-2
CDR3 protein: CASSFSRINTGELFF; CDR3 DNA: TGTGCCAGCAGCTTTAGCCGGATTAACACCGGGGAGCTGTTTTTT; V gene: TRBV5-6; clone size: NA; D gene: NA; J gene: TRBJ2-2
CDR3 protein: CASSLGQDFEAFF; CDR3 DNA: TGTGCCAGCAGCTTGGGACAGGACTTTGAAGCTTTCTTT; V gene: TRBV5-6; clone size: NA; D gene: NA; J gene: TRBJ1-1
CDR3 protein: CASGLAGTYEQYF; CDR3 DNA: TGTGCTAGTGGTTTAGCGGGGACCTACGAGCAGTACTTC; V gene: TRBV12-5; clone size: NA; D gene: TRBD2; J gene: TRBJ2-7
CDR3 protein: CASSAPQGARTEAFF; CDR3 DNA: TGTGCCAGCAGCGCGCCCCAGGGGGCTCGCACTGAAGCTTTCTTT; V gene: TRBV7-9; clone size: few; D gene: TRBD1; J gene: TRBJ1-1
CDR3 protein: CSVAQGAATEAFF; CDR3 DNA: TGCAGCGTTGCACAGGGGGCCGCCACTGAAGCTTTCTTT; V gene: TRBV29-1; clone size: once; D gene: TRBD1; J gene: TRBJ1-1
CDR3 protein: CASSPISGAPEAFF; CDR3 DNA: TGTGCCAGCTCACCAATTTCAGGGGCCCCTGAAGCTTTCTTT; V gene: TRBV18; clone size: NA; D gene: NA; J gene: TRBJ1-1
CDR3 protein: CASSDPSVATNEKLFF; CDR3 DNA: TGTGCCAGCAGTGACCCGTCAGTCGCAACTAATGAAAAACTGTTTTTT; V gene: TRBV25-1; clone size: NA; D gene: NA; J gene: TRBJ1-4
CDR3 protein: CASSASLKIRSSGEAFF; CDR3 DNA: TGTGCCAGCAGCGCTTCCCTAAAGATCAGGTCTTCTGGTGAAGCTTTCTTT; V gene: TRBV9; clone size: NA; D gene: NA; J gene: TRBJ1-1
CDR3 protein: CASSLSVDTEAFF; CDR3 DNA: TGTGCCAGCAGCTTATCTGTAGACACTGAAGCTTTCTTT; V gene: TRBV7-9; clone size: NA; D gene: NA; J gene: TRBJ1-1
CDR3 protein: CASSLGTANQPQHF; CDR3 DNA: TGTGCCAGCAGCTTAGGGACAGCCAATCAGCCCCAGCATTTT; V gene: TRBV7-6; clone size: NA; D gene: NA; J gene: TRBJ1-5
CDR3 protein: CAWNLPGGRNEQYF; CDR3 DNA: TGTGCCTGGAACTTGCCGGGAGGGCGAAACGAGCAGTACTTC; V gene: TRBV30; clone size: NA; D gene: TRBD2; J gene: TRBJ2-7
CDR3 protein: CATSPDRAVEQYF; CDR3 DNA: TGTGCCACCAGCCCAGACAGGGCAGTCGAGCAGTACTTC; V gene: TRBV15; clone size: NA; D gene: TRBD1; J gene: TRBJ2-7
CDR3 protein: CASSESGNTIYF; CDR3 DNA: TGTGCCAGCAGTGAATCGGGAAACACCATATATTTT; V gene: TRBV6-1; clone size: NA; D gene: NA; J gene: TRBJ1-3
CDR3 protein: CASSGRDRVSEAFF; CDR3 DNA: TGTGCCAGCAGCGGCCGGGACAGGGTATCTGAAGCTTTCTTT; V gene: TRBV9; clone size: NA; D gene: TRBD1; J gene: TRBJ1-1
CDR3 protein: CASSQNWGAGGLYNEQFF; CDR3 DNA: TGCGCCAGCAGCCAAAACTGGGGAGCGGGGGGACTCTACAATGAGCAGTTCTTC; V gene: TRBV4-1; clone size: NA; D gene: TRBD2; J gene: TRBJ2-1
CDR3 protein: CASSVPGLAGGLNEQFF; CDR3 DNA: TGTGCCAGCAGCGTGCCGGGGCTAGCGGGGGGGCTCAATGAGCAGTTCTTC; V gene: TRBV9; clone size: NA; D gene: TRBD2; J gene: TRBJ2-1
CDR3 protein: CASNLPTVEAFF; CDR3 DNA: TGTGCCAGCAACCTACCGACAGTTGAAGCTTTCTTT; V gene: TRBV6-1; clone size: NA; D gene: NA; J gene: TRBJ1-1
CDR3 protein: CASSPDRGSYNEQFF; CDR3 DNA: TGTGCCAGCAGCCCTGACAGGGGGTCCTACAATGAGCAGTTCTTC; V gene: TRBV11-3; clone size: few; D gene: TRBD1; J gene: TRBJ2-1
CDR3 protein: CASSYSQVNTEAFF; CDR3 DNA: TGTGCCAGCAGTTACAGTCAGGTGAACACTGAAGCTTTCTTT; V gene: TRBV6-6; clone size: once; D gene: NA; J gene: TRBJ1-1
CDR3 protein: CAWGRPEETQYF; CDR3 DNA: TGTGCCTGGGGGCGCCCCGAAGAGACCCAGTACTTC; V gene: TRBV30; clone size: few; D gene: NA; J gene: TRBJ2-5
CDR3 protein: CASSQEPPTGAEGTQYF; CDR3 DNA: TGTGCCAGCAGCCAAGAGCCCCCGACAGGGGCGGAGGGGACCCAGTACTTC; V gene: TRBV4-2; clone size: NA; D gene: TRBD1; J gene: TRBJ2-5
CDR3 protein: CASSFRTIANEKLFF; CDR3 DNA: TGTGCCAGCAGTTTCCGGACTATTGCTAATGAAAAACTGTTTTTT; V gene: TRBV6-5; clone size: NA; D gene: NA; J gene: TRBJ1-4
CDR3 protein: CASRTTVYNEQFF; CDR3 DNA: TGTGCCAGTAGAACGACAGTTTACAATGAGCAGTTCTTC; V gene: TRBV19; clone size: few; D gene: NA; J gene: TRBJ2-1
CDR3 protein: CARRDRGPREQYF; CDR3 DNA: TGTGCCAGACGCGACAGGGGGCCTCGGGAGCAGTACTTC; V gene: TRBV5-3; clone size: few; D gene: TRBD1; J gene: TRBJ2-7
CDR3 protein: CASSFNRFGINQPQHF; CDR3 DNA: TGTGCCAGCAGTTTTAACAGGTTTGGGATTAATCAGCCCCAGCATTTT; V gene: TRBV28; clone size: NA; D gene: NA; J gene: TRBJ1-5
CDR3 protein: CASSVVGGGARDEQFF; CDR3 DNA: TGTGCCAGCAGCGTAGTTGGCGGGGGGGCCCGGGATGAGCAGTTCTTC; V gene: TRBV9; clone size: NA; D gene: TRBD2; J gene: TRBJ2-1
CDR3 protein: CASSYSKGGSETQYF; CDR3 DNA: TGTGCCAGCAGTTACTCGAAGGGGGGGAGCGAGACCCAGTACTTC; V gene: TRBV6-6; clone size: NA; D gene: NA; J gene: TRBJ2-5
CDR3 protein: CASSLATGQGKSSYNSPLHF; CDR3 DNA: TGCGCCAGCAGCTTGGCAACGGGACAGGGGAAGAGCTCCTATAATTCACCCCTCCACTTT; V gene: TRBV5-1; clone size: NA; D gene: TRBD1; J gene: TRBJ1-6
CDR3 protein: CASSPPRTEWAPLHF; CDR3 DNA: TGTGCCAGCTCACCACCAAGGACTGAGTGGGCACCCCTCCACTTT; V gene: TRBV18; clone size: NA; D gene: NA; J gene: TRBJ1-6
CDR3 protein: CASSYSGSGLNGYTF; CDR3 DNA: TGTGCCAGCAGTTACAGCGGGTCAGGTCTTAATGGCTACACCTTC; V gene: TRBV6-5; clone size: NA; D gene: NA; J gene: TRBJ1-2
CDR3 protein: CASSQDSVQGGQPQHF; CDR3 DNA: TGTGCCAGCAGCCAAGACAGTGTCCAGGGCGGTCAGCCCCAGCATTTT; V gene: TRBV4-2; clone size: NA; D gene: NA; J gene: TRBJ1-5
CDR3 protein: CASSSKAGTGGIEQFF; CDR3 DNA: TGTGCCAGCAGCTCAAAGGCCGGGACAGGGGGAATTGAGCAGTTCTTC; V gene: TRBV7-3; clone size: NA; D gene: TRBD1; J gene: TRBJ2-1
CDR3 protein: CSVLKDGTKQFF; CDR3 DNA: TGCAGCGTACTAAAAGACGGGACAAAGCAGTTCTTC; V gene: TRBV29-1; clone size: NA; D gene: NA; J gene: TRBJ2-1
CDR3 protein: CAIRHDRDTEAFF; CDR3 DNA: TGTGCCATCAGACACGACAGGGACACTGAAGCTTTCTTT; V gene: TRBV10-3; clone size: NA; D gene: TRBD1; J gene: TRBJ1-1